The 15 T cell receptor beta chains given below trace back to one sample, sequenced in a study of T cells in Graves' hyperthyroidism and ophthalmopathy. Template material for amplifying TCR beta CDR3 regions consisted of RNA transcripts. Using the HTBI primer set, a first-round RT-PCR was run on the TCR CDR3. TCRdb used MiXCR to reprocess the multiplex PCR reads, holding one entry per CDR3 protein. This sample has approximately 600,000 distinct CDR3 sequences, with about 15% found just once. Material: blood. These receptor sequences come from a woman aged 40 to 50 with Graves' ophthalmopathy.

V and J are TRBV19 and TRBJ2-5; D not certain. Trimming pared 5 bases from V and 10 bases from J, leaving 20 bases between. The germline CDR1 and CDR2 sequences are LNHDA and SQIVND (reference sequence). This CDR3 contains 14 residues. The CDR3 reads CASSVGATRVLQYF. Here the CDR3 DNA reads TGTGCCAGTAGTGTTGGCGCGACCCGGGTCCTCCAGTACTTC.

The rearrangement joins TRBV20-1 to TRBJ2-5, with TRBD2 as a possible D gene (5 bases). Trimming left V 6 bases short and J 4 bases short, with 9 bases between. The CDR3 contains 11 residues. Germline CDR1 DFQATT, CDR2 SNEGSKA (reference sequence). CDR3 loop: CSASEGETQYF. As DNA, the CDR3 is TGCAGTGCGTCAGAGGGAGAGACCCAGTACTTC.

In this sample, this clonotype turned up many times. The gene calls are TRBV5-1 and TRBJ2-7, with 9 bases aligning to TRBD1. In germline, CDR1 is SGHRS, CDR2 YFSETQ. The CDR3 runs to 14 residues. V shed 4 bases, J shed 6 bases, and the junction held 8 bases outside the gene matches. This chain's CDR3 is CASSRRGQGAEQYF. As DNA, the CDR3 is TGCGCCAGCAGCCGCCGGGGACAGGGAGCCGAGCAGTACTTC.

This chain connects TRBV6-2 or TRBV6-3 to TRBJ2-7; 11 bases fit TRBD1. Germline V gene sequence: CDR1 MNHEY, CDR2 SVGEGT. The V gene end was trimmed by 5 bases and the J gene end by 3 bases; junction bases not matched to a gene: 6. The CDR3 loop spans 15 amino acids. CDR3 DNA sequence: TGTGCCAGCAGTCCGGGACAGGGGGTGGGCTACGAGCAGTACTTC. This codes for CASSPGQGVGYEQYF.

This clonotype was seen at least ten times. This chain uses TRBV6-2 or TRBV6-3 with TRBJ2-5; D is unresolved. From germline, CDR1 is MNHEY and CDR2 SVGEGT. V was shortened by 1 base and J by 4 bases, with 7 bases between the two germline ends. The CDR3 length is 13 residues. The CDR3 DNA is TGTGCCAGCAGTTACTTGGCTGGAGAGACCCAGTACTTC. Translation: CASSYLAGETQYF.

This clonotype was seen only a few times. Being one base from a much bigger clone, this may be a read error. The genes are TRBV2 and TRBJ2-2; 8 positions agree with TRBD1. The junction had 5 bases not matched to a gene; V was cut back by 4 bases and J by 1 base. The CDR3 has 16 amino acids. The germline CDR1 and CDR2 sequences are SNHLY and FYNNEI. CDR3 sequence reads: CASSGAGTGNTGELFF. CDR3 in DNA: TGTGCCAGCAGTGGAGCCGGGACAGGGAACACCGGGGAGCTGTTTTTT.

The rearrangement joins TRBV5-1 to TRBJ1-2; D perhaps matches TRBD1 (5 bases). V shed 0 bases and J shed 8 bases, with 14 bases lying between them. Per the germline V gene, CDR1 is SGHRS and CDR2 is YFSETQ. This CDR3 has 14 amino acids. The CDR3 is CASSLAGGEGGYTF. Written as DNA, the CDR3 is TGCGCCAGCAGCTTGGCTGGGGGGGAAGGCGGCTACACCTTC.

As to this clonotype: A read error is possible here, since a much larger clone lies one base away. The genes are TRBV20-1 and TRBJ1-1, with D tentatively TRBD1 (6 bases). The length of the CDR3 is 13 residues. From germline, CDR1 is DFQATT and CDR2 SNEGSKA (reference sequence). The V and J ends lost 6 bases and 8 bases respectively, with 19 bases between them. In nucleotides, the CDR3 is TGCAGTGCCAGGAGACAGGCTCTAAGGGAAGCTTTCTTT. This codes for CSARRQALREAFF.

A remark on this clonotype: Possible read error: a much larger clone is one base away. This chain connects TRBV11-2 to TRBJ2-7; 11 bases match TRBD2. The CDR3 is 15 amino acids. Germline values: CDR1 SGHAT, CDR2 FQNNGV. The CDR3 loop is CASSLDGTSGYEQHF. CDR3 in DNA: TGTGCCAGCAGCTTAGACGGGACTAGCGGCTACGAGCAGCACTTC.

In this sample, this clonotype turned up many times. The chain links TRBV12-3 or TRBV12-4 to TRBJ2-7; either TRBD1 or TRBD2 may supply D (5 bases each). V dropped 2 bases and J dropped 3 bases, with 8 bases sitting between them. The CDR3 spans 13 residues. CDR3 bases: TGTGCCAGCAGTTTAATTGGGGGCTACGAGCAGTACTTC. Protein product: CASSLIGGYEQYF.

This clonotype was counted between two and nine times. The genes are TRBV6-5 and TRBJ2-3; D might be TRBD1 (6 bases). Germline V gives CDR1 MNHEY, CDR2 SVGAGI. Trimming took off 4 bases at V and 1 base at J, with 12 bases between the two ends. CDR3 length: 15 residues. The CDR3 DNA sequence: TGTGCCAGCAGTTTCGAAAACAGGGGCACAGATACGCAGTATTTT. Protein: CASSFENRGTDTQYF.

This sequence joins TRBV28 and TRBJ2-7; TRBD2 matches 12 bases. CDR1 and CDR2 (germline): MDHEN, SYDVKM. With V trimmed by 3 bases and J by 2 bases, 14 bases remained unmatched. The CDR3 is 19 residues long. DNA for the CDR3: TGTGCCAGCAGTTTCCCGGAAGGCGCTAGCGGGAGGGCAACCTACGAGCAGTACTTC. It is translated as CASSFPEGASGRATYEQYF.

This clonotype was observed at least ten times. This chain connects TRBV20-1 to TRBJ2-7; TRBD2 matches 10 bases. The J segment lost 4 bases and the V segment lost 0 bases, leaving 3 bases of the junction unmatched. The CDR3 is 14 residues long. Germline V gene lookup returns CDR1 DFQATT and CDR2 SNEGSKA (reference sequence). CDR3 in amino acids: CSARDPAGGYEQYF. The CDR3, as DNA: TGCAGTGCTAGAGATCCAGCGGGAGGGTACGAGCAGTACTTC.

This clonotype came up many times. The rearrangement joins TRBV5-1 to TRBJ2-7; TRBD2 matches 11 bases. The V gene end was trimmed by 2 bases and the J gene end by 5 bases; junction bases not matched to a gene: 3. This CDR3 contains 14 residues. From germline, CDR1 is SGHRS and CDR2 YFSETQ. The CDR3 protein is CASSLLAGADEQYF. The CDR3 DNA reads TGCGCCAGCAGCTTACTAGCGGGAGCGGACGAGCAGTACTTC.

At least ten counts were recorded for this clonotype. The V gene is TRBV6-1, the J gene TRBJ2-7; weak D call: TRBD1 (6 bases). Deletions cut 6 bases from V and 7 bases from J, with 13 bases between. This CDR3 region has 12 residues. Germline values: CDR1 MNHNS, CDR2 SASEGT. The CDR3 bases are TGTGCCAGCAGCAGGGGTGGTAGGGAGCAGTACTTC. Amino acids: CASSRGGREQYF.